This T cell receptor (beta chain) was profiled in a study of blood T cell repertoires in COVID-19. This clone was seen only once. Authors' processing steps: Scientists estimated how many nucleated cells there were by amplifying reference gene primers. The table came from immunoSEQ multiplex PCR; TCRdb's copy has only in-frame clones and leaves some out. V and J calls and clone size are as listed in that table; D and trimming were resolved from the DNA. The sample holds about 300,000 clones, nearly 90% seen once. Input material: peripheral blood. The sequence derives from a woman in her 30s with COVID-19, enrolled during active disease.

The CDR3 spells CASSQSRTAAYGYTF. The CDR3 nucleotides read TGTGCCAGCAGCCAGTCCCGGACAGCGGCCTATGGCTACACCTTC. The V and J genes are TRBV3-1 (or the pseudogene TRBV3-2) and TRBJ1-2; D might be TRBD1 (6 bases). Germline values: CDR1 LGHDT, CDR2 YNNKEL (reference sequence). This CDR3 is built from 15 residues. V lost 3 bases, J lost 4 bases, and 15 bases lay in between.